This T cell receptor beta chain appears in the sequencing data of a study of early T cells in non-severe SARS-CoV-2 infection. The study, taken as a whole, reports: Anti-spike CD8 responses were favored in VDJdb matching, and private and CD4 specificities were missed.

Tagging with unique molecular identifiers was applied to individual cDNA molecules. TCRdb re-called the 5' RACE reads with MiXCR, one entry per CDR3 protein. This table has roughly 34,000 distinct CDR3 sequences, roughly 4% appearing once. This clonotype qualifies as medium-sized. What it recognizes is unknown. V dropped 4 bases and J dropped 0 bases, with 10 bases sitting between them. The CDR3 totals 16 residues. Germline V gives CDR1 MRHNA, CDR2 SNTAGT. The sample taken for sequencing was whole blood. V gene TRBV6-4 combines with J gene TRBJ2-6; maybe TRBD1 (6 bases). The sequence derives from an adult who was a healthcare worker with PCR-confirmed SARS-CoV-2 infection or an uninfected control (not recorded which). The CDR3 DNA sequence: TGTGCCAGCAGTGGATCAGGGGCCTCTGGGGCCAACGTCCTGACTTTC. Its protein is CASSGSGASGANVLTF.